This record covers a single T cell receptor beta chain. As originally analysed: Amplification with reference gene primers provided the estimates of nucleated cell counts. Sequenced by immunoSEQ multiplex PCR; TCRdb stores in-frame clones only, minus some. The V and J calls and the clone size are those of that table, but D and trimming were determined from the DNA. The sample holds a few hundred thousand clones, 80% to 90% seen once. This entry belongs to a study of blood T cell repertoires in COVID-19. On the study more broadly: The cDNA or gDNA used as material had been derived from T cells, B-cell-depleted T cells, or PBMCs.

Residents of 24 US areas, aged roughly 18 to 95 years, made up the participants. Germline loops: CDR1 DFQATT, CDR2 SNEGSKA (reference sequence). This CDR3 has 12 amino acids. V was shortened by 6 bases and J by 4 bases, with 10 bases between the two germline ends. The clonotype originates from a man aged 30 to 45 in a cohort exposed to, infected with or recovered from COVID-19 (not recorded which). The specimen was PBMCs or T cells enriched from blood (not recorded which). This chain uses TRBV20-1 with TRBJ2-1; D unresolved. The CDR3 DNA is TGCAGTGCCAGTCGAACATACAATGAGCAGTTCTTC. It codes for CSASRTYNEQFF.